The table lists the clone carrying this T cell receptor (beta chain) with a few counts. No antigen is known for it. This sample is drawn from a study of cytomegalovirus exposure and HLA in healthy donors. J was trimmed by 4 bases and V by 1 base; bases with no gene match: 6. Germline V gives CDR1 SGHRS, CDR2 YFSETQ. The CDR3 extends over 15 amino acids. With 60 Vbeta and 13 Jbeta primers, the PCR was carried out. The method was immunoSEQ multiplex PCR; TCRdb's version includes in-frame clones alone and lacks a portion of them. This table has around 200,000 clones, 55% to 75% appearing once. Study-wide results and caveats: A later analysis reportedly found fewer N-insertions in an Asian-associated ancestry cluster than the approximately 700-donor mean. CMV antigen specificity of three CMV-associated chains was confirmed in vitro.

Source material: PBMCs. The chain uses TRBV5-1 and TRBJ2-5; 8 bases map to TRBD2. This sequence originates from a man aged 35 to 55 in good health and CMV-seropositive. The CDR3 DNA reads as TGCGCCAGCAGCTTGTTACCGGGAGGGGGAGAGACCCAGTACTTC. Its translation: CASSLLPGGGETQYF.